These 2 T cell receptor beta chains originate from one sample sequenced in a study of T cell repertoires in cytomegalovirus infection (dated by TCRdb to between 2019 and 2020). Sequencing took place on an Illumina HiSeq 1500. TCRdb's own reprocessing of the public reads used fastp at Q25 and MiXCR and kept productive beta chains. Merged by CDR3 protein, the rows form single entries marked with the most common genes and DNA. The sample profile shows approximately 500,000 distinct CDR3 sequences; 11% of them were found once. In total, the top ten clones hold about 10% of the sample. Sequencing was performed on PBMCs. The receptors stem from a human donor in good health (CMV status not recorded). Some clones in this sample may be carry-over from other donors' samples.

This clonotype has only a few counts. The rearrangement links TRBV28 to TRBJ2-7; 7 bases are a match to TRBD2. CDR3 size: 15 residues. The germline gives CDR1 MDHEN, CDR2 SYDVKM. Germline trimming cut 6 bases from V and 1 base from J; bases unmatched to any gene: 9. CDR3 DNA sequence: TGTGCCAGCAGACCCCTCGGGGGGAAATCCTACGAGCAGTACTTC. Translating it yields CASRPLGGKSYEQYF.

This clonotype appeared many times. The chain carries TRBV6-6 and TRBJ2-7, with D perhaps matching TRBD1 (6 bases). From germline, CDR1 is MNHNY and CDR2 SVGAGI (reference sequence). V was clipped by 5 bases and J by 3 bases, with 14 bases between them. This CDR3 spans 14 amino acids. This CDR3 is CASSAFDRNYEQYF. The CDR3 coding sequence is TGTGCCAGCAGTGCCTTTGACAGGAACTACGAGCAGTACTTC.